This T cell receptor beta chain was captured by sequencing in a study of T cells in Graves' hyperthyroidism and ophthalmopathy. The V gene lost 6 bases and the J gene lost 0 bases, with 11 bases spanning the gap. Germline-derived CDR1 and CDR2 are MNHNS and SASEGT. CDR3 length: 15 residues. TCR beta CDR3 regions were amplified from RNA transcripts. HTBI primers were used for first-round RT-PCR of the TCR CDR3. TCRdb redid the calling of the multiplex PCR reads with MiXCR, one entry per CDR3 protein. Found here are approximately 490,000 distinct CDR3 sequences, approximately 23% of them singletons; the top ten hold under 55%.

The specimen was blood. The rearrangement joins TRBV6-1 to TRBJ2-2; D unresolved. This receptor was identified in a woman in her sixties or seventies with Graves' ophthalmopathy. Written as DNA, the CDR3 is TGTGCCAGCAGGGCTGGCGGTTCGAACACCGGGGAGCTGTTTTTT. Translated: CASRAGGSNTGELFF.